This TCR beta chain was identified during a study of STAT5B mutations in CD4+ large granular lymphocyte leukemia. In the original processing: Productive clonotypes were detectable down to 2.59 x 10-5 frequency. The assay was immunoSEQ multiplex PCR, and TCRdb's table has in-frame clones only and misses some. The DNA gave D and trimming, while V, J and clone size come from that table. The sample includes roughly 26,000 clones, around 86% of them seen just once. Controls came from buffy coats of healthy blood donors. Losses at the gene ends were 0 bases for V and 4 bases for J; bases not matched to a gene: 7. This CDR3 has 15 residues. Germline CDR1 is SGDLS and CDR2 is YYNGEE. This clone was found a few times.

The sample comprised CD4+ T cells from blood buffy coats. The TCR was taken from a human donor in good health. The chain employs TRBV9 and TRBJ2-7; TRBD2 matches 7 bases. This CDR3 reads CASSVGASGLYEQYF. The CDR3 DNA sequence: TGTGCCAGCAGCGTAGGGGCTAGCGGATTATACGAGCAGTACTTC.